One sample yielded the 15 T cell receptor beta chains listed below, sequenced in a study of vaccination effects on CD4 cells after COVID-19. ViraFEST expansion of antigen-specific CD4+ T cells with viral peptide pools preceded sequencing. With 10 days of culture completed, CD4+ T cells were isolated. The cohort was immunized with two doses of either the BNT162b2 or mRNA-1273 vaccine. Sequencing was performed with immunoSEQ multiplex PCR; in TCRdb, only in-frame clones are kept and a portion is missing. The data show approximately 26,000 clones, 69% seen once. For these TCRs, the target antigens are not known. The source was CD4+ T cells from PBMCs cultured with SARS-CoV-2 spike peptides, collected after COVID-19 vaccination. The receptors stem from a human donor who received a COVID-19 vaccine.

This clone was observed a few times. The V call is TRBV6-1, the J call TRBJ2-3; 7 bases are shared with TRBD2. V dropped 0 bases and J dropped 0; count of bases not matched to a gene: 0. Germline V gene sequence: CDR1 MNHNS, CDR2 SASEGT. This CDR3 contains 15 residues. CDR3 protein: CASSEAGGSTDTQYF. CDR3 nucleotides: TGTGCCAGCAGTGAAGCGGGAGGGAGCACAGATACGCAGTATTTT.

In this sample, this clone turned up a few times. The chain recombines TRBV19 with TRBJ2-3; 10 positions match TRBD2. The germline V gene has CDR1 LNHDA and CDR2 SQIVND (reference sequence). CDR3 length equals 19 residues. V was clipped by 7 bases and J by 2 bases; unmatched bases: 18. This CDR3 reads CASMSVSAGGPTATDTQYF. CDR3 coding DNA: TGTGCCAGTATGTCGGTTTCAGCGGGGGGGCCAACAGCCACAGATACGCAGTATTTT.

The CDR3 reads CASSPVGGPAPDTQYF. The CDR3 DNA is TGTGCCAGCTCACCTGTCGGGGGGCCGGCCCCAGATACGCAGTATTTT. The J gene is TRBJ2-3, the V gene TRBV18; D is possibly TRBD2 (7 bases). V shed 3 bases and J shed 4 bases, with 17 bases lying between them. CDR1 and CDR2 (germline): KGHSH, LQKENI. The CDR3 totals 16 residues. Together with reference TRBV18 and TRBJ2-3, the CDR3 gives the full variable domain: NAGVMQNPRHLVRRRGQEARLRCSPMKGHSHVYWYRQLPEEGLKFMVYLQKENIIDESGMPKERFSAEFPKEGPSILRIQQVVRGDSAAYFCASSPVGGPAPDTQYFGPGTRLTVL.

DNA for the CDR3: TGTGCCAGCAGTGAGTCTTGGACAGGGTCCTATGGCTACACCTTC. Protein product: CASSESWTGSYGYTF. This chain joins TRBV6-1 and TRBJ1-2; 8 bases are a match to TRBD1. The V and J ends lost 3 bases and 4 bases, in that order; junction bases with no gene match: 7. CDR3 length equals 15 residues. From germline, CDR1 is MNHNS and CDR2 SASEGT.

The chain joins TRBV4-1 to TRBJ1-4; D might be TRBD1 (6 bases). Between the trimmed V and J ends, which lost 4 bases and 5 bases, there was a span of 17 bases. CDR1 MGHRA and CDR2 YSYEKL come from the germline V gene. CDR3 size: 16 residues. The CDR3 here is CASSPPWGRGNEKLFF. In DNA, the CDR3 is TGCGCCAGCAGCCCCCCCTGGGGCAGGGGAAATGAAAAACTGTTTTTT.

This clone was picked up a small number of times. This chain uses TRBV7-9 with TRBJ1-2; weak D call: TRBD1 (6 bases). Per the germline V gene, CDR1 is SEHNR and CDR2 is FQNEAQ (reference sequence). The germline V and J ends were trimmed by 2 bases and 4 bases, with 17 bases remaining between them. This CDR3 is built from 16 residues. CDR3 sequence reads: CASSLTLAGAGYGYTF. For the CDR3, the DNA is TGTGCCAGCAGCTTAACCTTGGCAGGGGCAGGCTATGGCTACACCTTC.

CDR3 region: CSFRPGGTTGELFF. The DNA for the CDR3 is TGCAGCTTTCGCCCAGGGGGCACCACCGGGGAGCTGTTTTTT. J is TRBJ2-2 and V is TRBV29-1; TRBD1 agrees at 8 bases. Germline lookup yields CDR1 SQVTM and CDR2 ANQGSEA. V lost 8 bases, J lost 4 bases, and 9 bases stayed unmatched. This CDR3 is 14 amino acids long.

V gene TRBV23-1 combines with J gene TRBJ1-3; a weak D match, TRBD1 (5 bases). TRBV23-1 is classed as an ORF, of uncertain function. The CDR3 runs 17 residues. V lost 6 bases and J 2 bases, leaving 20 bases between the germline ends. CDR3 amino acids: CASSTPEEGLTGNTIYF. DNA for the CDR3: TGCGCCAGCAGCACCCCCGAGGAGGGGTTAACTGGAAACACCATATATTTT.

The genes are TRBV2 and TRBJ2-3; D is possibly TRBD1 (6 bases). CDR1 SNHLY and CDR2 FYNNEI come from the germline V gene. The CDR3 has 14 amino acids. The ends were cut back, 6 bases at V and 5 bases at J, with 15 bases in the middle. The DNA for the CDR3 is TGTGCCAGCAGGAGGCAGGGGTCAGGAGATACGCAGTATTTT. Residues: CASRRQGSGDTQYF.

The CDR3 region is CASSPLPDTQYF. CDR3 DNA sequence: TGTGCCAGCAGCCCTCTACCCGATACGCAGTATTTT. The gene calls are TRBV6-6 and TRBJ2-3; D gene ambiguous. CDR3 length equals 12 residues. V lost 6 bases to trimming and J lost 6 bases, with 10 bases between them. In germline, CDR1 is MNHNY, CDR2 SVGAGI (reference sequence).

The V and J genes are TRBV25-1 and TRBJ1-1; D uncertain. V lost 4 bases and J lost 12, with 15 bases in between. The CDR3 has 12 residues. Germline V gene sequence: CDR1 MGHDK, CDR2 SYGVNS. CDR3 coding DNA: TGTGCCAGCAGTGCCACTAACCCCAAATCTTTCTTT. Translating it yields CASSATNPKSFF.

With respect to this clone: This sample also contains other DNA sequences that code for the same CDR3. This sequence joins TRBV6-6 and TRBJ2-1; D might be TRBD2 (6 bases). Germline loops: CDR1 MNHNY, CDR2 SVGAGI (reference sequence). This CDR3 has 15 amino acids. V lost 2 bases to trimming and J lost 1 base, with 9 bases between them. CDR3 residues: CASSYEAGSYNEQFF. The CDR3 DNA reads TGTGCCAGCAGTTACGAGGCGGGGTCCTACAATGAGCAGTTCTTC.

This rearrangement joins TRBV3-1 (or the pseudogene TRBV3-2) to TRBJ1-2, with D possibly matching TRBD1 (5 bases). CDR3 size: 14 residues. The germline V gene has CDR1 LGHDT and CDR2 YNNKEL (reference sequence). V was clipped by 4 bases and J by 0 bases, with 9 bases between them. This CDR3 reads CASSRTTANYGYTF. CDR3 nucleotides: TGTGCCAGCAGCCGCACGACAGCTAACTATGGCTACACCTTC.

In this sample, this clone turned up once. The chain uses TRBV18 and TRBJ1-5; D remains unclear. Trimming shortened V by 1 base and J by 5 bases, and 6 bases separated the two germline ends. Germline V gene sequence: CDR1 KGHSH, CDR2 LQKENI. The CDR3 is made up of 13 amino acids. The CDR3 coding sequence is TGTGCCAGCTCACCACGGTGGGATCAGCCCCAGCATTTT. It specifies CASSPRWDQPQHF.

V and J are TRBV2 and TRBJ2-3; D uncertain. Germline-derived CDR1 and CDR2 are SNHLY and FYNNEI. The CDR3 extends over 12 amino acids. Trimming took off 7 bases at V and 5 bases at J, with 10 bases between the two ends. The CDR3, as DNA: TGTGCCAGCATTTCAACCGTAGATACGCAGTATTTT. Amino acid sequence: CASISTVDTQYF.